This T cell receptor beta chain was profiled in a study of blood T cell repertoires in COVID-19 (dated by TCRdb to 2020 to 2022). Regarding the complete study: Samples from collaborators originated in the United States, Italy and Spain and spanned both the acute and convalescent phases of COVID-19. The material from the prospective study consisted of cDNA or gDNA derived from T cells, B-cell-depleted T cells, or PBMCs. The dataset comprised deeply sampled blood TCRbeta repertoires from subjects exposed to, actively infected with, or recovered from COVID-19. The repertoires were released in a freely available public database meant as a resource for research on the immune response to SARS-CoV-2. Samples came from the ongoing ImmuneRACE study (first 160 participants) plus 1,254 subjects from 6 global collaborators. Nearly every sample came with metadata listing a de-identified subject ID, COVID-19 status, age in years and sex. Where HLA class I and class II types were available, the types were taken from metadata supplied by the sample provider, not from assay-based typing. Results and caveats for the whole study, not just this receptor: The amount of clinical and demographic metadata varied by source and participant and was provided uncurated.

CDR1 SGHAT and CDR2 FQNNGV are derived from the germline V gene. The CDR3 goes from the cysteine to the phenylalanine over 12 residues. The entry retains the CDR3 DNA only, 36 bases that are in frame from base 1. V is clipped by 4 bases and J by 6 bases, and the sequence between their germline boundaries is 10 bases long. On this clone: This clone's antigen is unknown. Per-base qualities were not stored, and no clone one base away is much larger.

Whole blood was collected in K2EDTA tubes by collaborating institutions according to the institutions' own protocols. For TCRbeta analysis, collaborators shipped samples as frozen whole blood, isolated PBMCs, or DNA extracted from either of those sample types. TCRbeta CDR3 regions were amplified from genomic DNA by means of the immunoSEQ Assay, a bias-controlled multiplex PCR. In the original analysis: The number of nucleated cells in each sample was estimated from the amplification of reference gene primers within the assay. To quantify the absolute abundance of each unique TCRbeta CDR3 rearrangement, sequence reads were collapsed and filtered. Productive Simpson clonality was computed per sample as the square root of Simpson's diversity index over productive rearrangements. The table was pulled from immuneACCESS by TCRdb, which kept in-frame rearrangements only. Such tables lose some clones; where checked, under half of the loss comes from unresolved V genes, and the rest has no known cause. V and J calls and clone size are copied from that table; D and trimming were computed from the DNA. This sample is represented by 100,000 to 140,000 clones; around four fifths of them were singletons. The ten largest clones add up to more than 4% of the sample.

The source material was peripheral blood. The chain employs TRBV11-2 and TRBJ2-7; the D gene is possibly TRBD1, with 6 bases matching. This clonotype was sampled from a man aged 65-85 years with acute or convalescent COVID-19. The DNA sequence reads TGTGCCAGCAGCTCGAACAGGGTCGAGCAGTACTTC. Translated, this is CASSSNRVEQYF.